The 20 T cell receptor beta chains presented below share a single source sample, sequenced in a study of cytomegalovirus exposure and HLA in healthy donors. The PCR employed 60 Vbeta primers together with 13 Jbeta primers. The repertoire was sequenced with immunoSEQ multiplex PCR; TCRdb's copy has only in-frame clones and lacks some. This sample has under 250,000 clones, with roughly 78% found just once. Sample: PBMCs. These receptors all stem from a boy younger than 18 in good health and CMV-seronegative.

For this clone: A read error may produce the germline difference seen at one junction end. The rearrangement links TRBV5-6 to TRBJ2-3; possible D gene TRBD1, 5 bases. The CDR3 contains 13 residues. CDR1 is SGHDT, CDR2 YYEEEE, per germline. CDR3 sequence: CASSLGQPSPLLF. CDR3 nucleotides: TGTGCCAGCAGCTTGGGACAGCCATCTCCCCTCTTATTT.

Concerning this clone itself: The junction shows a germline mismatch at one end, possibly a read error. V is TRBV7-9 and J is TRBJ1-4; D gene ambiguous. The CDR3 loop spans 12 amino acids. CDR1 SEHNR and CDR2 FQNEAQ come from the germline V gene (reference sequence). CDR3 nucleotides: TGTTCCAGCAGTGATAACTGGGAAAAACTGTTTTTT. Its protein is CSSSDNWEKLFF. Full variable domain (missing parts from reference TRBV7-9 and TRBJ1-4): DTGVSQNPRHKITKRGQNVTFRCDPISEHNRLYWYRQTLGQGPEFLTYFQNEAQLEKSRLLSDRFSAERPKGSFSTLEIQRTEQGDSAMYLCSSSDNWEKLFFGSGTQLSVL.

The chain combines TRBV2 with TRBJ2-1; 7 bases map to TRBD2. The CDR3 has 13 residues. Per germline, CDR1 SNHLY and CDR2 FYNNEI. V was pared by 1 base and J by 15 bases, with 9 bases of the junction left unmatched. CDR3 nucleotide sequence: TGTGCCAGCAGTGAAGACCTAGCGGCCCCCCTGTTCTTC. The encoded protein is CASSEDLAAPLFF.

The V call is TRBV25-1, the J call TRBJ2-6; D gene ambiguous. The length of the CDR3 is 16 residues. Germline CDR1 reads MGHDK; CDR2 reads SYGVNS. V was pared by 3 bases and J by 4 bases, with 13 bases between. The CDR3 sequence: CASSDLAGFGANVLTF. CDR3 coding DNA: TGTGCCAGCAGTGACCTGGCCGGGTTCGGGGCCAACGTCCTGACTTTC.

The chain joins TRBV28 to TRBJ1-2; D is ambiguous. With 5 bases removed from V and 4 bases from J, the gap between germline ends came to 14 bases. Germline loops: CDR1 MDHEN, CDR2 SYDVKM. The CDR3 contains 14 residues. This CDR3 is CASSRQDMIYGYTF. CDR3 nucleotide sequence: TGTGCCAGCAGTCGACAAGACATGATCTATGGCTACACCTTC.

The chain has TRBV28 and TRBJ2-5, with 7 bases fitting TRBD1. V trimming: 6 bases; J trimming: 11 bases; junction bases outside the gene matches: 12. Germline values: CDR1 MDHEN, CDR2 SYDVKM. The CDR3 is 13 residues long. The CDR3 reads CASRETGKWKQYF. The DNA for the CDR3 is TGTGCCAGCAGGGAGACAGGGAAATGGAAGCAGTACTTC.

The chain couples TRBV19 to TRBJ1-1; 10 bases agree with TRBD1. The CDR3 totals 15 residues. Per germline, CDR1 LNHDA and CDR2 SQIVND (reference sequence). V dropped 6 bases and J dropped 5; count of bases not matched to a gene: 9. CDR3 in amino acids: CASRAGTGATTEAFF. CDR3 nucleotide sequence: TGTGCCAGTAGGGCCGGGACAGGGGCAACGACTGAAGCTTTCTTT.

The chain links TRBV12-5 to TRBJ2-2; possibly TRBD1 for D (5 bases). Per the germline V gene, CDR1 is LGHNT and CDR2 is FRNRAP. The CDR3 length is 14 residues. Trimming pared 5 bases from V and 4 bases from J, leaving 11 bases between. CDR3 protein: CASGLQGFTGELFF. The CDR3 DNA reads as TGTGCTAGTGGTCTTCAGGGTTTCACCGGGGAGCTGTTTTTT.

This chain joins TRBV6-1 and TRBJ1-1; 7 bases agree with TRBD1. The V segment lost 6 bases and the J segment 3 bases; nucleotides outside the gene matches: 4. Germline CDR1 is MNHNS and CDR2 is SASEGT. The CDR3 runs 13 residues. The CDR3, as DNA: TGTGCCAGCAGCCTACAGGGGTACACTGAAGCTTTCTTT. This gives the protein CASSLQGYTEAFF.

This clone was seen once. V gene TRBV19 combines with J gene TRBJ2-3; D may be TRBD1 (6 bases). Germline loops: CDR1 LNHDA, CDR2 SQIVND (reference sequence). The germline V and J ends were trimmed by 6 bases and 7 bases, with 11 bases remaining between them. The CDR3 totals 12 residues. CDR3 residues: CASSPRGNTQYF. CDR3 DNA sequence: TGTGCCAGTAGCCCCAGGGGAAATACGCAGTATTTT.

In nucleotides, the CDR3 is TGTGCCAGCAGCTCCCGGACTAGCGATAGCACAGATACGCAGTATTTT. Translation: CASSSRTSDSTDTQYF. The V gene is TRBV11-2, the J gene TRBJ2-3, with 9 bases aligning to TRBD2. The germline V gene has CDR1 SGHAT and CDR2 FQNNGV. This CDR3 comprises 16 residues. The junction had 5 bases not matched to a gene; V was cut back by 4 bases and J by 0 bases.

To note about this clone: Germline and junction disagree at one end, which may indicate a read error. Other DNA sequences in this specimen translate into the identical CDR3. The chain joins TRBV18 to TRBJ1-1; 8 nucleotides align to TRBD1. This CDR3 comprises 17 residues. The germline V gene encodes CDR1 KGHSH and CDR2 LQKENI. CDR3 sequence: CASSPDRAPLLNTEAFF. In nucleotides, the CDR3 is TGTGCCAGCTCCCCGGACAGGGCCCCGCTTCTGAACACTGAAGCCTTCTTT.

This clone was detected only once. This chain joins TRBV5-1 and TRBJ1-6; possible D gene TRBD1, 6 bases. Germline V gene lookup returns CDR1 SGHRS and CDR2 YFSETQ. The V gene lost 2 bases and the J gene lost 10 bases, with 13 bases spanning the gap. This CDR3 has 14 residues. CDR3 sequence reads: CASSLDGGHSPLHF. CDR3 coding DNA: TGCGCCAGCAGCTTAGACGGGGGGCACTCACCCCTCCACTTT.

The chain has TRBV2 and TRBJ1-4, with 9 bases matching TRBD1. V shed 10 bases and J 8 bases; nucleotides not matched to a gene: 11. The CDR3 covers 14 residues. CDR1 SNHLY and CDR2 FYNNEI come from the germline V gene. The CDR3 loop reads CATVRRTGEEKLFF. The CDR3 nucleotides are TGTGCCACCGTCAGAAGGACAGGGGAAGAAAAACTGTTTTTT.

The rearrangement joins TRBV27 to TRBJ1-2; D may be TRBD1 (6 bases). The CDR3 has 16 residues. Germline CDR1 reads MNHEY; CDR2 reads SMNVEV (reference sequence). V was trimmed by 6 bases and J by 8 bases, leaving 25 bases between them. CDR3 protein: CASSLTGTSIPRGYTF. The DNA for the CDR3 is TGTGCCAGCAGCCTAACCGGGACATCAATTCCGCGGGGCTACACCTTC.

The CDR3 is CASSQVLAGGTGELFF. DNA for the CDR3: TGTGCCAGCAGCCAGGTTCTAGCGGGAGGTACCGGGGAGCTGTTTTTT. The genes are TRBV4-2 and TRBJ2-2; 11 nucleotides agree with TRBD2. Germline CDR1 and CDR2: LGHNA and YNFKEQ. The CDR3 runs 16 residues. After removal of 3 bases from V and 5 bases from J, the junction contained 5 bases not matched to a gene.

This chain links TRBV19 with TRBJ2-7, with TRBD2 matching 8 bases. V shed 4 bases, J shed 4 bases, and the junction held 15 bases outside the gene matches. CDR1 is LNHDA, CDR2 SQIVND, per germline (reference sequence). This CDR3 has 17 amino acids. The CDR3 DNA sequence: TGTGCCAGTAGTACCCCAAATGGTAGCGGGAACCAATACGAGCAGTACTTC. Translated, it gives CASSTPNGSGNQYEQYF. Using reference TRBV19 and TRBJ2-7 for the parts outside the CDR3, the full variable domain is DGGITQSPKYLFRKEGQNVTLSCEQNLNHDAMYWYRQDPGQGLRLIYYSQIVNDFQKGDIAEGYSVSREKKESFPLTVTSAQKNPTAFYLCASSTPNGSGNQYEQYFGPGTRLTVT.

V and J are TRBV5-1 and TRBJ2-1; 8 bases align to TRBD1. Trimming cost V 4 bases and J 15 bases; bases outside gene matches: 6. Germline loops: CDR1 SGHRS, CDR2 YFSETQ. The CDR3 has 11 residues. CDR3: CASSPDRVRFF. CDR3 bases: TGCGCCAGCAGCCCGGACAGGGTTCGGTTCTTC. Full variable domain (rest looked up from reference TRBV5-1 and TRBJ2-1): KAGVTQTPRYLIKTRGQQVTLSCSPISGHRSVSWYQQTPGQGLQFLFEYFSETQRNKGNFPGRFSGRQFSNSRSEMNVSTLELGDSALYLCASSPDRVRFFGPGTRLTVL.

This chain joins TRBV6-6 and TRBJ2-3; 7 bases fit TRBD1. V gave up 7 bases and J gave up 0 bases; unmatched junction bases: 7. The CDR3 loop spans 15 amino acids. In germline, CDR1 is MNHNY, CDR2 SVGAGI (reference sequence). CDR3 coding DNA: TGTGCCAGCATTCTTTCAGGGGGAAGCACAGATACGCAGTATTTT. Translating gives CASILSGGSTDTQYF.

The rearrangement links TRBV4-2 to TRBJ1-2; perhaps TRBD1 as D (5 bases). V lost 0 bases and J lost 5, with 13 bases in between. CDR1 LGHNA and CDR2 YNFKEQ come from the germline V gene. The CDR3 length is 15 residues. CDR3 region: CASSQESGRSYGYTF. DNA for the CDR3: TGTGCCAGCAGCCAAGAGTCAGGGAGGAGTTATGGCTACACCTTC.